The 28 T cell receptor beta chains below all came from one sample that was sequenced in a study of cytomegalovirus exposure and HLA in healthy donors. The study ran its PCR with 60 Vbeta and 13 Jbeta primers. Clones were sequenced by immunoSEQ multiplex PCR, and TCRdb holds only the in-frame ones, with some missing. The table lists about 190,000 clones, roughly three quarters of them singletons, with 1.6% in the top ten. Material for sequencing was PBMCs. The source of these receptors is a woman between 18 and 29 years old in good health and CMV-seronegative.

In DNA form, the CDR3 reads TGTGCCAGCAGCTTAGTCGGACAGCAAGAGACCCAGTACTTC. Protein product: CASSLVGQQETQYF. The V and J genes are TRBV11-2 and TRBJ2-5, with a tentative D call TRBD1 (6 bases). Germline CDR1 SGHAT, CDR2 FQNNGV. The CDR3 length is 14 residues. Trimming took off 1 base at V and 2 bases at J, with 8 bases between the two ends.

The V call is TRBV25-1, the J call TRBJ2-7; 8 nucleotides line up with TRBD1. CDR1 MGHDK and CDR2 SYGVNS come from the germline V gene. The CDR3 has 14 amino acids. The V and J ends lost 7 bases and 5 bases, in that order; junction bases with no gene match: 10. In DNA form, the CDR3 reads TGTGCCAGCACCTCGACAGGGGATTCCCACGAGCAGTACTTC. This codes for CASTSTGDSHEQYF.

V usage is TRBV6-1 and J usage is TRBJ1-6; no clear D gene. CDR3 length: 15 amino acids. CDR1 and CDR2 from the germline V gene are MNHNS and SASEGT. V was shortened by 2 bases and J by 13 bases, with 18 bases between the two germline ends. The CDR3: CASSESDGRLGPLHF. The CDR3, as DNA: TGTGCCAGCAGTGAATCTGACGGCAGGTTAGGCCCCCTCCACTTT.

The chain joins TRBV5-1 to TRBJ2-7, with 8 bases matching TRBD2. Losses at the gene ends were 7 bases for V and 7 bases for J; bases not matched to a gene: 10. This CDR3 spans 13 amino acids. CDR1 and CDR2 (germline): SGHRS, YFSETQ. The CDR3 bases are TGCGCCAGCGAGGTCGGGAGGGGAGGAGAGCAGTACTTC. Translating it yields CASEVGRGGEQYF.

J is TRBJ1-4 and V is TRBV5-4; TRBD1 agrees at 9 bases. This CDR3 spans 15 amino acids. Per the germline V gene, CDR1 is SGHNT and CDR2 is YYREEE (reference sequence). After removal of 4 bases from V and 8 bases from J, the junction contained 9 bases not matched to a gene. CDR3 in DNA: TGTGCCAGCAGCATTCGGACAGGGGAGGACGAAAAACTGTTTTTT. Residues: CASSIRTGEDEKLFF.

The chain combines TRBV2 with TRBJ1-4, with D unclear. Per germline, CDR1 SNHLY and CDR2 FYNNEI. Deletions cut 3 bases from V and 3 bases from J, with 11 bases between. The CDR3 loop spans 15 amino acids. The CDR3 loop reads CASSDPGSSNEKLFF. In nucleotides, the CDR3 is TGTGCCAGCAGTGACCCGGGATCTTCTAATGAAAAACTGTTTTTT.

CDR3 region: CASRSGGSDEQFF. For the CDR3, the DNA is TGTGCCAGCAGGTCAGGGGGAAGCGATGAGCAGTTCTTC. The chain is built from TRBV28 and TRBJ2-1, with 7 bases matching TRBD1. V lost 6 bases and J lost 8; bases outside the gene matches: 7. This CDR3 has 13 amino acids. Germline-derived CDR1 and CDR2 are MDHEN and SYDVKM.

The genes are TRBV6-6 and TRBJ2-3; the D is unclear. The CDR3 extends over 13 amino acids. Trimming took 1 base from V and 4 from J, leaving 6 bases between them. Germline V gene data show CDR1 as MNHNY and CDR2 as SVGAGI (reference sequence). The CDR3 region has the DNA TGTGCCAGCAGTTACTTTGCGCCAGATACGCAGTATTTT. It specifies CASSYFAPDTQYF.

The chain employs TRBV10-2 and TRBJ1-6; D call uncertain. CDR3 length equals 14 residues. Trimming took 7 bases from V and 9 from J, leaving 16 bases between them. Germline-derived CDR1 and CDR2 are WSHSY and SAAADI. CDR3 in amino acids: CASTTGSVGSPLHF. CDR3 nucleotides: TGCGCCAGCACGACGGGATCCGTTGGTTCACCCCTCCACTTT.

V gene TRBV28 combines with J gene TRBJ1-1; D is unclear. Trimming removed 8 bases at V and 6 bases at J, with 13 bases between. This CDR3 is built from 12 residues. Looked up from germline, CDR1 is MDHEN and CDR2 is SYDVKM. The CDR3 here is CASGEPHPEAFF. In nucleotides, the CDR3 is TGTGCCAGCGGGGAGCCCCACCCTGAAGCTTTCTTT.

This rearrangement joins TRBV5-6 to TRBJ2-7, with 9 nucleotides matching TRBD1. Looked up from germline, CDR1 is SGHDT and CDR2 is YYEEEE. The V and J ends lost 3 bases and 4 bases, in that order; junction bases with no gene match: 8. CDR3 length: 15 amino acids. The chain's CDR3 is CASSSTGTGSYEQYF. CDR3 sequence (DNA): TGTGCCAGCAGCTCTACCGGGACAGGGTCGTACGAGCAGTACTTC.

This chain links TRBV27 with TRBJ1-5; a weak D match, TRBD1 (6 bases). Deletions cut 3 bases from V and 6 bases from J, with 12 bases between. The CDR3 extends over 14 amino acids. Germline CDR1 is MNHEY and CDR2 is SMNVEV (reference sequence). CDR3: CASSFRQAGQPQHF. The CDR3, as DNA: TGTGCCAGCAGTTTTCGACAGGCGGGTCAGCCCCAGCATTTT.

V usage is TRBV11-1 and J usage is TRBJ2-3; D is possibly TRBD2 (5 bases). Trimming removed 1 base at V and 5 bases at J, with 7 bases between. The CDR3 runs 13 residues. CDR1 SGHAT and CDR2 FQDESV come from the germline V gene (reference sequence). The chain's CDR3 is CASSLVGRDTQYF. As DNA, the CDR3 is TGTGCCAGCAGCTTAGTGGGGAGAGATACGCAGTATTTT.

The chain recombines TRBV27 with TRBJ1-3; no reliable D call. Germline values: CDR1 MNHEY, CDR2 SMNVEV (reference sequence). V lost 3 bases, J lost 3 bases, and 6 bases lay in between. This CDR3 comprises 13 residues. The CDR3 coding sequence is TGTGCCAGCAGTTTCTCAGTTGGAAACACCATATATTTT. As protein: CASSFSVGNTIYF.

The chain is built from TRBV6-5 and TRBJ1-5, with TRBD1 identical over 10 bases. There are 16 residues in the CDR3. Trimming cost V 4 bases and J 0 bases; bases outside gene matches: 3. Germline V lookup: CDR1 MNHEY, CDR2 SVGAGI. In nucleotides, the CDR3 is TGTGCCAGCAGTTTGGGGACAGGGGCTAGCAATCAGCCCCAGCATTTT. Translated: CASSLGTGASNQPQHF.

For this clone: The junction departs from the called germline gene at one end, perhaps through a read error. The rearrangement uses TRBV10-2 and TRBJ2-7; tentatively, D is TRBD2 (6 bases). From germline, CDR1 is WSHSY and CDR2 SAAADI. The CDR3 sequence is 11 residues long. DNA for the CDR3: TGCGCCAGCCGGGAGAGGGGCCGTCAGTCCTTC. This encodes CASRERGRQSF.

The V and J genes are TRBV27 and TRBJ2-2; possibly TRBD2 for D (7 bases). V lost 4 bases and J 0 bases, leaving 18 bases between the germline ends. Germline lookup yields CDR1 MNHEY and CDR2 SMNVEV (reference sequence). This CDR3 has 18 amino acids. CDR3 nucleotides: TGTGCCAGCAGTTCACCGAGGGGGGGACGGACGAACACCGGGGAGCTGTTTTTT. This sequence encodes CASSSPRGGRTNTGELFF.

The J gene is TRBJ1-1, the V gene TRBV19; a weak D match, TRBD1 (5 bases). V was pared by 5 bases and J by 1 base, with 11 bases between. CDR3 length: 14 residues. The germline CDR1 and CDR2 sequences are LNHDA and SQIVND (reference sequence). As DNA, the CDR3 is TGTGCCAGTAGTCACATCGACAGGAACACTGAAGCTTTCTTT. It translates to CASSHIDRNTEAFF.

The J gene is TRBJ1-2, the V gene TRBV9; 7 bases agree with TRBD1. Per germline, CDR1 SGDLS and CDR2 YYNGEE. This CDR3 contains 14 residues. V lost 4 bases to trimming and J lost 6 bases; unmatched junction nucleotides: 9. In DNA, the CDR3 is TGTGCCAGCAGCCAGAAGGACAGGCTACATGGCTACACCTTC. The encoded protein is CASSQKDRLHGYTF.

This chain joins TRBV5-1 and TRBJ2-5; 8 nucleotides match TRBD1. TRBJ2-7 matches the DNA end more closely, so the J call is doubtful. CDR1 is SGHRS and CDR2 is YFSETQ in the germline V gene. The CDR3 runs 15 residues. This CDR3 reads CASKTGTGHQYEQYF. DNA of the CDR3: TGCGCCAGCAAAACCGGGACAGGACACCAGTACGAGCAGTACTTC.

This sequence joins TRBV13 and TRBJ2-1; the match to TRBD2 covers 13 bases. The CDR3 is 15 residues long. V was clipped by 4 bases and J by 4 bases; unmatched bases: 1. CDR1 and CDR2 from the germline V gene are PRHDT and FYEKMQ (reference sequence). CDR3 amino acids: CASSSLAGGYNEQFF. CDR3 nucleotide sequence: TGTGCCAGCAGCTCACTAGCGGGGGGGTACAATGAGCAGTTCTTC.

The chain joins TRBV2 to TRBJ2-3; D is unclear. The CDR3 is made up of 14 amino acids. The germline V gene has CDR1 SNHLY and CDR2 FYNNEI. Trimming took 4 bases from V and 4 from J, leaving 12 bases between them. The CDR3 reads CASSGLTVSDTQYF. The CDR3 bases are TGTGCCAGCAGTGGGCTTACCGTCTCAGATACGCAGTATTTT.

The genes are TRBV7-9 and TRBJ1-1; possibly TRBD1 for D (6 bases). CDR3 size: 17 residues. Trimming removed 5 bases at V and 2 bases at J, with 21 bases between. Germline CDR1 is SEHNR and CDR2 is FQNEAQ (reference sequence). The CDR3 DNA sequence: TGTGCCAGCAGCCCCAGGCCCGGGGACACCCTAAACACTGAAGCTTTCTTT. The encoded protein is CASSPRPGDTLNTEAFF.

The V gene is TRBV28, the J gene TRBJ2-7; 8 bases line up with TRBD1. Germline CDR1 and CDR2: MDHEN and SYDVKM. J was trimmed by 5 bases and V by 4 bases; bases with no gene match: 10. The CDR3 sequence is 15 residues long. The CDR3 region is CASSSRGQAADEQYF. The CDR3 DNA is TGTGCCAGCAGTTCCCGGGGACAGGCAGCCGACGAGCAGTACTTC.

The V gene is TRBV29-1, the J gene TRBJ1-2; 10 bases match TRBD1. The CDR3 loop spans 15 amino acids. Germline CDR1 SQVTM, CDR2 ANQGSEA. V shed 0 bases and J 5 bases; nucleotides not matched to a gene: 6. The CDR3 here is CSVEDPEGQGYGYTF. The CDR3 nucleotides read TGCAGCGTTGAAGATCCCGAGGGACAGGGGTATGGCTACACCTTC.

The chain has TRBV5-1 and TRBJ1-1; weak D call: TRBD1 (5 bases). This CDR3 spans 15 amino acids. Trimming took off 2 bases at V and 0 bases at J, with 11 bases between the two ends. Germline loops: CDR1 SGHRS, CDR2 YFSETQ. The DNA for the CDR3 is TGCGCCAGCAGCTTAATGTGGGGCATGAACACTGAAGCTTTCTTT. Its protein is CASSLMWGMNTEAFF. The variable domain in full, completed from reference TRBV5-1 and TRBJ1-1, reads KAGVTQTPRYLIKTRGQQVTLSCSPISGHRSVSWYQQTPGQGLQFLFEYFSETQRNKGNFPGRFSGRQFSNSRSEMNVSTLELGDSALYLCASSLMWGMNTEAFFGQGTRLTVV.

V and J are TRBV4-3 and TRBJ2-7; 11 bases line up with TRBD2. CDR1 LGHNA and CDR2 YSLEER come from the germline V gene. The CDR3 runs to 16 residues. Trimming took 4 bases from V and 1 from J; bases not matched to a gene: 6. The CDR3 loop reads CASSRTGTSGSYEQYF. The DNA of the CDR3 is TGCGCCAGCAGCCGAACCGGGACTAGCGGTTCCTACGAGCAGTACTTC.

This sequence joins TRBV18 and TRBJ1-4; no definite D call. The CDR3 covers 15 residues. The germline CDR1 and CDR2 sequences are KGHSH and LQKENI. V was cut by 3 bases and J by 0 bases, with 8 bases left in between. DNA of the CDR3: TGTGCCAGCTCACCCTTAACTGCAACTAATGAAAAACTGTTTTTT. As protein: CASSPLTATNEKLFF. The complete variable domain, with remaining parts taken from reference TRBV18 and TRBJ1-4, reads NAGVMQNPRHLVRRRGQEARLRCSPMKGHSHVYWYRQLPEEGLKFMVYLQKENIIDESGMPKERFSAEFPKEGPSILRIQQVVRGDSAAYFCASSPLTATNEKLFFGSGTQLSVL.